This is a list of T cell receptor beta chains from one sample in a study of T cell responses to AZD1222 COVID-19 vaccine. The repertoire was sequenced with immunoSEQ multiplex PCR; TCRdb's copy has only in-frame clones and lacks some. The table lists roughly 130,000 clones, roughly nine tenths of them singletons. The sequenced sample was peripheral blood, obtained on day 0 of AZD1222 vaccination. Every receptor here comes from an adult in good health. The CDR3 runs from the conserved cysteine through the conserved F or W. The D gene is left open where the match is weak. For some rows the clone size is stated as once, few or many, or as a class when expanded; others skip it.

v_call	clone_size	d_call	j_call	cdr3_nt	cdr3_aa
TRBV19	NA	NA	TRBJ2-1	TGTGCCGTCAAAGGGGGGTACAATGAGCAGTTCTTC	CAVKGGYNEQFF
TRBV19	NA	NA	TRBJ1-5	TGTGCTACAGAGGTCTTCGGGGTCCATCAGCCCCAGCATTTT	CATEVFGVHQPQHF
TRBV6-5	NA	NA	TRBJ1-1	TGTGCCAGCAGTTATAGCGGGCAGCTAAACACTGAAGCTTTCTTT	CASSYSGQLNTEAFF
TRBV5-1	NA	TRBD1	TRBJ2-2	TGCGCCAGCAGCTCGACCGGGGACAGGGCCGGGGAGCTGTTTTTT	CASSSTGDRAGELFF
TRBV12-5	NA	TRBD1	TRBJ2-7	TGTGCTAGTGGCCGGGACAGGGGATACGAGCAGTACTTC	CASGRDRGYEQYF
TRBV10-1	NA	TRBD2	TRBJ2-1	TGCGCCAGCAGTGAAACTAGCGGGGGTTACAATGAGCAGTTCTTC	CASSETSGGYNEQFF
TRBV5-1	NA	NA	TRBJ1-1	TGCGCCAGCAGCTTCAGGTTGAACACTGAAGCTTTCTTT	CASSFRLNTEAFF
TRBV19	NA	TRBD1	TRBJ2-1	TGTGCCAGCAGAATCACGCCGAGACAGGGGGCTGTTGAGCAGTTCTTC	CASRITPRQGAVEQFF
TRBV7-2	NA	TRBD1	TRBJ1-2	TGTGCCAGCAGCTTTTCAACAGGGGGCACTAACTATGGCTACACCTTC	CASSFSTGGTNYGYTF
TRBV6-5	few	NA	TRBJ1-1	TGTGCCAGCAGTTGGGCAGGGAAGACTGAAGCTTTCTTT	CASSWAGKTEAFF
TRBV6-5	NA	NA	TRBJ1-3	TGTGCCAGCAGACCACGACGGAACTCTGGAAACACCATATATTTT	CASRPRRNSGNTIYF
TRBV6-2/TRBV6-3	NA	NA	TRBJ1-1	TGTGCCAGCAGTTACTCTCTTGTTGAAGCTTTCTTT	CASSYSLVEAFF
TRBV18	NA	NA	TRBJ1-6	TGTGCCAGCTCACCAAGGTCCCTAAATAATTCACCCCTCCACTTT	CASSPRSLNNSPLHF
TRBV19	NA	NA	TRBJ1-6	TGTGCCAGTAGTATGGGCGCTAATAATTCACCCCTCCACTTT	CASSMGANNSPLHF
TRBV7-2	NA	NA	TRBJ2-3	TGTGCCAGCAGCCAATTGGTTCGTACGCAGTATTTT	CASSQLVRTQYF
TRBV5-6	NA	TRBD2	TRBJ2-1	TGTGCCAGCAGCCTCTCGGGAGGGCTCTTCTACAATGAGCAGTTCTTC	CASSLSGGLFYNEQFF
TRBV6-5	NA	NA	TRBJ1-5	TGTGCCAGCAGTTACACAGAGTATCAGCCCCAGCATTTT	CASSYTEYQPQHF
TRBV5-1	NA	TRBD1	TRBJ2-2	TGCGCCAGCAGCGTAGCCGGGACAGGGTCCGACGGGGAGCTGTTTTTT	CASSVAGTGSDGELFF
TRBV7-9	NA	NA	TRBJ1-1	TGTGCCAGCAGCTTACTCGACGTCGTGAACACTGAAGCTTTCTTT	CASSLLDVVNTEAFF
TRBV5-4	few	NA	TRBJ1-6	TGTGCCAGCAGCCTCCCGCCGACAGGCCCTAATTCACCCCTCCACTTT	CASSLPPTGPNSPLHF
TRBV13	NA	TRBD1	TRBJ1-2	TGTGCCAGCAGCCTGACAGGGGATGGCTACACCTTC	CASSLTGDGYTF
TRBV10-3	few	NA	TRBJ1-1	TGTGCCATCAGTGAACCCATGGCCACTGAAGCTTTCTTT	CAISEPMATEAFF
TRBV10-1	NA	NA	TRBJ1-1	TGCGCCAGCAGTGAGGTAACGGTGAACACTGAAGCTTTCTTT	CASSEVTVNTEAFF
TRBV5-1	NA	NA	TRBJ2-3	TGCGCCAGCAGCCCCGGGGCCGGCACAGATACGCAGTATTTT	CASSPGAGTDTQYF
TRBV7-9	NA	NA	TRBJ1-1	TGTGCCAGCAGCTTAGCGGGACTCCAAAACACTGAAGCTTTCTTT	CASSLAGLQNTEAFF
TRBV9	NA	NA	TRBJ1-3	TGTGCCAGCAGCGTACCTGCGACAGGAACACTCCACTCTGGAAACACCATATATTTT	CASSVPATGTLHSGNTIYF
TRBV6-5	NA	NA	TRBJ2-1	TGTGCCAGCAGTTACCTCGGGGAGCAGTTCTTC	CASSYLGEQFF
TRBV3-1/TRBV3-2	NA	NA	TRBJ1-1	TGTGCCAGCAGCCTCGCGGGACGGCCGAACACTGAAGCTTTCTTT	CASSLAGRPNTEAFF
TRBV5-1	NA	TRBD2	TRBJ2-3	TGCGCCAGCAGCCCCGGACTAGCGGGGCCCACAGATACGCAGTATTTT	CASSPGLAGPTDTQYF
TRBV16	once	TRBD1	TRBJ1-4	TGTGCCAGCAGCCAATCGGGACAGGCTAATGAAAAACTGTTTTTT	CASSQSGQANEKLFF
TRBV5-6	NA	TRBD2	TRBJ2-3	TGTGCCAGCAGCTACTTAGCGGGGGATCTCACAGATACGCAGTATTTT	CASSYLAGDLTDTQYF
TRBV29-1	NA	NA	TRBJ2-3	TGCAGCGTTGAAGAGCGTCAGACAGATACGCAGTATTTT	CSVEERQTDTQYF
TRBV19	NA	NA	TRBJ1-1	TGTGCCAGTAGAGTGGCTTTGGTGAACACTGAAGCTTTCTTT	CASRVALVNTEAFF
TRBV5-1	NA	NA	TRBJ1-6	TGCGCCAGCAGTTCTGGGACCGCTTCTCCGACCCCCCACTTT	CASSSGTASPTPHF
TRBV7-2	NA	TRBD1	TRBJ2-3	TGTGCCAGCAGCCCTAGACAGGGGGCAGATACGCAGTATTTT	CASSPRQGADTQYF
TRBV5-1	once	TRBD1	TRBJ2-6	TGCGCCAGCAGCTTGGGACCAGGGGGCATTAGTGGGGCCAACGTCCTGACTTTC	CASSLGPGGISGANVLTF
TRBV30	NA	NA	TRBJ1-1	TGTGCCTGGACCGGAGGCCCCGGTGCGGCTTTCTTT	CAWTGGPGAAFF
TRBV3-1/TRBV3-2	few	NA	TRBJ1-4	TGTGCCAGCAGCCAAGGTGACTCCCCCGAAAAACTGTTTTTT	CASSQGDSPEKLFF
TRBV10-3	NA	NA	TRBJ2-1	TGTGCCATCAGTGGGGGGGTGGATGAGCAGTTCTTC	CAISGGVDEQFF
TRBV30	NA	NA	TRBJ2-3	TGTGCCTGGAGCGGTGACCCGAAGCGGCCTAGCACAGATACGCAGTATTTT	CAWSGDPKRPSTDTQYF
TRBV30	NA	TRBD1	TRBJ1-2	TGTGCCTGGAGTGTACCCCGACAGGGCTATGGCTACACCTTC	CAWSVPRQGYGYTF
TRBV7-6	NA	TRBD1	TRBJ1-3	TGTGCCAGCAGCCTCGACAGGGCCTACTCTGGAAACACCATATATTTT	CASSLDRAYSGNTIYF
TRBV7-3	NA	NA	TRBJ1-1	TGTGCCAGCAGCTTAAGGCCGAACACTGAAGCTTTCTTT	CASSLRPNTEAFF
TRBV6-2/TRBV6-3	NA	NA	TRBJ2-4	TGTGCCAGCAGTTACGGGTCAGCAGGGAAAAACATTCAGTACTTC	CASSYGSAGKNIQYF